A single sample is the source of the 20 T cell receptor beta chains below, sequenced in a study of technical replicates of blood from a few donors (dated by TCRdb to between 2016 and 2019). Receptors were amplified or captured by the immunoSEQ multiplex PCR assay. The table comes from immuneACCESS by way of TCRdb, which keeps in-frame sequences with V and J called. Part of the clones is missing from these tables; in studies checked, under half for an unresolved V gene and the rest for unknown reasons. The sample table records about 56,000 clones; about 95% of these occur just once. The leading ten clones occupy about 3% of the sample. Sample: PBMCs. All receptors derive from a human donor in good health. Some clones in this sample may be carry-over from other donors' samples.

The chain couples TRBV5-6 to TRBJ2-5; possible D gene TRBD2, 5 bases. Trimming took 1 base from V and 5 from J, leaving 6 bases between them. The CDR3 totals 12 residues. In germline, CDR1 is SGHDT, CDR2 YYEEEE. The CDR3 region has the DNA TGTGCCAGCAGCTTGTGGGAGGAGACCCAGTACTTC. It encodes CASSLWEETQYF.

CDR3 sequence: CATSREANEKLFF. CDR3 nucleotides: TGTGCCACCAGCAGGGAGGCTAATGAAAAACTGTTTTTT. The chain links TRBV15 to TRBJ1-4; no firm D call. The V gene's germline CDR1 is LNHNV and CDR2 YYDKDF (reference sequence). The CDR3 runs to 13 residues. V was trimmed by 3 bases and J by 3 bases, leaving 5 bases between them. The full variable domain, in which reference TRBV15 and TRBJ1-4 provide the parts outside the CDR3, is DAMVIQNPRYQVTQFGKPVTLSCSQTLNHNVMYWYQQKSSQAPKLLFHYYDKDFNNEADTPDNFQSRRPNTSFCFLDIRSPGLGDTAMYLCATSREANEKLFFGSGTQLSVL.

The genes are TRBV11-3 and TRBJ1-1, with 11 bases lining up with TRBD1. Germline lookup yields CDR1 SGHNT and CDR2 YENEEA. The trim removed 5 bases at V and 4 bases at J, leaving 3 bases unmatched. The length of the CDR3 is 14 residues. CDR3: CASSEGQGGTEAFF. CDR3 in DNA: TGTGCCAGCAGCGAGGGACAGGGGGGCACTGAAGCTTTCTTT.

This clone was counted a single time. The chain links TRBV25-1 to TRBJ1-5; 9 nucleotides match TRBD1. V gave up 6 bases and J gave up 6 bases; unmatched junction bases: 15. Germline loops: CDR1 MGHDK, CDR2 SYGVNS. CDR3 length: 17 residues. CDR3 amino acids: CASSRSTGTGRGQPQHF. CDR3 sequence (DNA): TGTGCCAGCAGCAGATCAACCGGGACAGGGAGAGGTCAGCCCCAGCATTTT. Based on the CDR3 plus reference TRBV25-1 and TRBJ1-5, the full variable domain is EADIYQTPRYLVIGTGKKITLECSQTMGHDKMYWYQQDPGMELHLIHYSYGVNSTEKGDLSSESTVSRIRTEHFPLTLESARPSHTSQYLCASSRSTGTGRGQPQHFGDGTRLSIL.

This chain links TRBV4-2 with TRBJ1-4; 10 positions match TRBD1. Looked up from germline, CDR1 is LGHNA and CDR2 is YNFKEQ. This CDR3 contains 17 residues. The trim removed 8 bases at V and 0 bases at J, leaving 9 bases unmatched. CDR3 region: CASRKDDRGPTNEKLFF. The CDR3 region has the DNA TGTGCCAGCCGTAAGGATGACAGGGGGCCAACTAATGAAAAACTGTTTTTT.

This sequence joins TRBV6-1 and TRBJ1-1; 7 positions agree with TRBD1. Germline V gene lookup returns CDR1 MNHNS and CDR2 SASEGT. V was clipped by 8 bases and J by 2 bases; unmatched bases: 5. The CDR3 extends over 13 amino acids. CDR3 DNA: TGTGCCAGCGATAGGGGGCGTAACACTGAAGCTTTCTTT. As protein: CASDRGRNTEAFF.

This sequence joins TRBV30 and TRBJ1-5; 9 positions agree with TRBD1. CDR3 size: 14 residues. The germline V gene encodes CDR1 GTSNPN and CDR2 SVGIG (reference sequence). V shed 4 bases, J shed 4 bases, and the junction held 5 bases outside the gene matches. CDR3: CAWKSQGANQPQHF. CDR3 nucleotides: TGTGCCTGGAAGTCACAGGGGGCAAATCAGCCCCAGCATTTT. Full variable domain (remainder filled in from reference TRBV30 and TRBJ1-5): SQTIHQWPATLVQPVGSPLSLECTVEGTSNPNLYWYRQAAGRGLQLLFYSVGIGQISSEVPQNLSASRPQDRQFILSSKKLLLSDSGFYLCAWKSQGANQPQHFGDGTRLSIL.

The DNA of the CDR3 is TGTGCCAGCAGTTCACTAGCGGGGGGGTCGGGGCAGTTCTTC. It codes for CASSSLAGGSGQFF. The V gene is TRBV7-9, the J gene TRBJ2-1; 13 bases fit TRBD2. The germline gives CDR1 SEHNR, CDR2 FQNEAQ (reference sequence). With V trimmed by 6 bases and J by 12 bases, 8 bases remained unmatched. The CDR3 runs to 14 residues. The variable domain in full, completed from reference TRBV7-9 and TRBJ2-1, reads DTGVSQNPRHKITKRGQNVTFRCDPISEHNRLYWYRQTLGQGPEFLTYFQNEAQLEKSRLLSDRFSAERPKGSFSTLEIQRTEQGDSAMYLCASSSLAGGSGQFFGPGTRLTVL.

The chain combines TRBV6-5 with TRBJ2-7; 7 bases fit TRBD1. V lost 6 bases and J lost 0; bases outside the gene matches: 8. CDR3 length: 15 residues. Germline V lookup: CDR1 MNHEY, CDR2 SVGAGI. The CDR3 bases are TGTGCCAGCAGACCGGGACAGAACCCCTCCTACGAGCAGTACTTC. Translating gives CASRPGQNPSYEQYF.

V gene TRBV4-3 combines with J gene TRBJ1-1; possibly TRBD1 for D (5 bases). The CDR3 is 15 residues long. Trimming cost V 0 bases and J 8 bases, with 16 bases left between them. The V gene's germline CDR1 is LGHNA and CDR2 YSLEER. In DNA, the CDR3 is TGCGCCAGCAGCCAAGACAGGGCCCGGGGGTCGGAAGCTTTCTTT. Translating gives CASSQDRARGSEAFF.

CDR3 amino acids: CASSYSRQPTDTQYF. The CDR3 bases are TGTGCCAGCAGTTACTCTAGACAGCCCACAGATACGCAGTATTTT. The J gene is TRBJ2-3, the V gene TRBV6-6, with D possibly being TRBD1 (5 bases). This CDR3 is built from 15 residues. Germline CDR1 reads MNHNY; CDR2 reads SVGAGI (reference sequence). Trimming pared 0 bases from V and 2 bases from J, leaving 9 bases between.

The chain carries TRBV5-1 and TRBJ2-3; 13 nucleotides match TRBD2. This CDR3 region has 15 residues. Germline V CDR1 and CDR2: SGHRS, YFSETQ. After removal of 3 bases from V and 7 bases from J, the junction contained 5 bases not matched to a gene. CDR3 sequence (DNA): TGCGCCAGCAGCTCTGGACTAGCGGGGGAACATACGCAGTATTTT. It is translated as CASSSGLAGEHTQYF.

V usage is TRBV2 and J usage is TRBJ1-5; the D is unclear. This CDR3 contains 13 residues. Between the trimmed V and J ends, which lost 5 bases and 5 bases, there was a span of 10 bases. The V gene's germline CDR1 is SNHLY and CDR2 FYNNEI. Here the CDR3 reads CASSQREDQPQHF. The DNA for the CDR3 is TGTGCCAGCAGTCAGAGGGAGGATCAGCCCCAGCATTTT.

The chain combines TRBV4-1 with TRBJ2-2, with D perhaps matching TRBD2 (5 bases). The CDR3 runs to 15 residues. Looked up from germline, CDR1 is MGHRA and CDR2 is YSYEKL. The V and J ends lost 4 bases and 6 bases respectively, with 15 bases between them. CDR3 sequence reads: CASSLLSEDPGELFF. The CDR3 DNA reads TGCGCCAGCAGCCTACTTAGCGAGGACCCCGGGGAGCTGTTTTTT.

V and J are TRBV4-3 and TRBJ2-7, with D possibly being TRBD2 (5 bases). This CDR3 has 16 amino acids. V was shortened by 6 bases and J by 0 bases, with 18 bases between the two germline ends. CDR1 and CDR2 (germline): LGHNA, YSLEER. This CDR3 is CASRPGGPRSSYEQYF. The CDR3 nucleotides are TGCGCCAGCAGACCGGGCGGGCCCAGGAGCTCCTACGAGCAGTACTTC.

The chain combines TRBV19 with TRBJ2-1, with TRBD2 identical over 13 bases. Losses at the gene ends were 7 bases for V and 5 bases for J; bases not matched to a gene: 5. CDR3 length equals 15 residues. Per germline, CDR1 LNHDA and CDR2 SQIVND (reference sequence). As DNA, the CDR3 is TGTGCCAGTAACCGACTAGCGGGAGGAAACAATGAGCAGTTCTTC. Its translation: CASNRLAGGNNEQFF.

This chain connects TRBV4-3 to TRBJ2-7; TRBD1 might be the D (6 bases). The CDR3 has 13 amino acids. Trimming pared 6 bases from V and 5 bases from J, leaving 14 bases between. CDR1 and CDR2 (germline): LGHNA, YSLEER. In DNA form, the CDR3 reads TGCGCCAGCAGTTACAGGGATTCCCACGAGCAGTACTTC. Translated, it gives CASSYRDSHEQYF.

This rearrangement joins TRBV7-8 to TRBJ1-5; D perhaps matches TRBD1 (6 bases). Trimming stripped 5 bases from V and 2 bases from J, with 25 bases between. This CDR3 spans 19 amino acids. Germline assignment: CDR1 SGHVS and CDR2 FQNEAQ. CDR3 nucleotide sequence: TGTGCCAGCAGCCGCCGGACAGAGATCACCCCCCGACGCAATCAGCCCCAGCATTTT. This encodes CASSRRTEITPRRNQPQHF.

This clone appeared a few times. The genes are TRBV7-9 and TRBJ1-5; D perhaps matches TRBD1 (6 bases). The CDR3 is 13 amino acids. V gave up 1 base and J gave up 10 bases, with 11 bases separating them. The germline CDR1 and CDR2 sequences are SEHNR and FQNEAQ (reference sequence). CDR3 region: CASSLGGQEPQHF. CDR3 coding DNA: TGTGCCAGCAGCTTAGGGGGGCAGGAACCCCAGCATTTT.

The chain links TRBV13 to TRBJ2-7; 11 nucleotides match TRBD2. Germline CDR1 is PRHDT and CDR2 is FYEKMQ (reference sequence). Trimming at V came to 0 bases and at J to 3 bases, leaving 4 bases not matched to a gene. The CDR3 is made up of 16 amino acids. The CDR3 loop is CASSLGQGLADYEQYF. DNA of the CDR3: TGTGCCAGCAGCTTAGGGCAGGGACTAGCGGACTACGAGCAGTACTTC.